The T cell receptor beta chain described here comes from a study of blood T cell repertoires in COVID-19. Study details: Acute and convalescent COVID-19 samples came from the United States, Italy and Spain. T cells, B-cell-depleted T cells, or PBMCs provided the cDNA or gDNA that served as material.

Original handling: Amplification of reference gene primers was used by the study to estimate nucleated cell counts. Measured with immunoSEQ multiplex PCR; TCRdb has only the in-frame clones, and not every one. D and trimming come from the DNA, and the V and J calls and clone size come from that table. The sample lists 400,000 or so clones; around 86% were seen once. About this clone: The junction departs from germline at one end; a sequencing error may be responsible.

This CDR3 has 13 amino acids. Germline V gives CDR1 SGHTA, CDR2 FQGNSA. The specimen was peripheral blood. The receptor's source is a human donor in a cohort sampled during active COVID-19. The chain combines TRBV7-2 with TRBJ1-1; D remains unclear. In DNA, the CDR3 is TGTGCCAGCAGCTCCGAGATCTCGACTGCAGCTTTCTTT. Translating it yields CASSSEISTAAFF.